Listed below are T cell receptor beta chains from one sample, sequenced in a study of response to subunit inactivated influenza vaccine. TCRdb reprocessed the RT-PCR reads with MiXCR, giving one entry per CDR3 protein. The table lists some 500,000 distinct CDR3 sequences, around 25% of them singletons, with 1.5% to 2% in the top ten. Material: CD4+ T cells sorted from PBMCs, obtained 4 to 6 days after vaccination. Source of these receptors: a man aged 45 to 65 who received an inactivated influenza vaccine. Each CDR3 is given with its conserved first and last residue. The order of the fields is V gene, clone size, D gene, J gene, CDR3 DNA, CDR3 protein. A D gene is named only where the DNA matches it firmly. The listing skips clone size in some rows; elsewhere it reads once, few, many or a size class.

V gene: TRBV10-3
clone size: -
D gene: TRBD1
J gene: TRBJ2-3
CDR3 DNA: TGTGCCATCAGTGATAAGGGGGCCACAGATACGCAGTATTTT
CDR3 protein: CAISDKGATDTQYF

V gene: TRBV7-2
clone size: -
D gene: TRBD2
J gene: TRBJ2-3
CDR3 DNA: TGTGCCAGCAGCCCTATCGGTAGCGGGAGCACAGATACGCAGTATTTT
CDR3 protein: CASSPIGSGSTDTQYF

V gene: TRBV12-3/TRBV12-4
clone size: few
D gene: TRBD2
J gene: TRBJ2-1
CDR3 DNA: TGTGCCAGCAGTTTAGTGGTAGCGGGAGGTCTCCCCCGCTCCTACAATGAGCAGTTCTTC
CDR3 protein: CASSLVVAGGLPRSYNEQFF

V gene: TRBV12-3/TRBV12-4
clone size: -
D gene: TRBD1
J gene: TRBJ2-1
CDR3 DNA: TGTGCCAGCAGTTCACGGACAGGGCTGGGGTTAAATGAGCAGTTCTTC
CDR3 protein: CASSSRTGLGLNEQFF

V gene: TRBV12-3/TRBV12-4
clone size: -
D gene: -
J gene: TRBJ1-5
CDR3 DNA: TGTGCCATCTCACAGGGAAATGCCAATCAGCCCCAGCATTTT
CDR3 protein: CAISQGNANQPQHF

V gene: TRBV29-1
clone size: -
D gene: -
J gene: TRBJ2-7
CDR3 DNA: TGCAGCGCCGAGGGGTCCACATCCTACGAGCAGTACTTC
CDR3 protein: CSAEGSTSYEQYF

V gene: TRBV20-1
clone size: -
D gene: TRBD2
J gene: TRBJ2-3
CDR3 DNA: TGCAGTGCTAGAGCCCTACTAGCGGGGGCTCCCTCGGCGACAGATACGCAGTATTTT
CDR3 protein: CSARALLAGAPSATDTQYF

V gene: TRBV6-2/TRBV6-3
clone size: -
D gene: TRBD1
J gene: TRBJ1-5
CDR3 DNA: TGTGCCACTCGGACAGGGCTTAGCAATCAGCCCCAGCATTTT
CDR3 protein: CATRTGLSNQPQHF

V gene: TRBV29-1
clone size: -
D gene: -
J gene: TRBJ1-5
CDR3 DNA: TGCAGCGTTTCCGGGGCAGGAAACAATCAGCCCCAGCATTTT
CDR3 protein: CSVSGAGNNQPQHF

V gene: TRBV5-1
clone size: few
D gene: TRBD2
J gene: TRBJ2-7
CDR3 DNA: TGCGCCAGCAGCCGGGGGACTAGCGAATACTCCTACGAGCAGTACTTC
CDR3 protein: CASSRGTSEYSYEQYF

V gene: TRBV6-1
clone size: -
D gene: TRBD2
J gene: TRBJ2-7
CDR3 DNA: TGTGCCAGCAGTATCCTAGCGGGAGGGCCGACCGAGCAGTACTTC
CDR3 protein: CASSILAGGPTEQYF

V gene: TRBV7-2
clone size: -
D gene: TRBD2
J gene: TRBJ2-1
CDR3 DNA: TGCGGAACCTCTAGCGGGAGAAGGAATGAGCAGTTCTTC
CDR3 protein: CGTSSGRRNEQFF

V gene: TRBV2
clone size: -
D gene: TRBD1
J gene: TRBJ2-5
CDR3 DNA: TGTGCCAGCAGTGGGACAGGGGTAGCGGAGACCCAGTACTTC
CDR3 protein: CASSGTGVAETQYF

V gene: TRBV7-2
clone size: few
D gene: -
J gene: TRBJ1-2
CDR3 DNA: TGTGCCAGCAGCTTAGACAGGGTGGGCTACACCTTC
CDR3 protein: CASSLDRVGYTF

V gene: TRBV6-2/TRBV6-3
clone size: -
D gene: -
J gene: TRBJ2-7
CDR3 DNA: TGTGCCAGCAGAGAATTTCAGGCGACTTACGAGCAGTACTTC
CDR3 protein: CASREFQATYEQYF

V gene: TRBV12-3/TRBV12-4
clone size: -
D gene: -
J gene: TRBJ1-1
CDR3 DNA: TGTGCCAGCAGCTCCGGGATCCGAAAAGCTTTCTTT
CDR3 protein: CASSSGIRKAFF

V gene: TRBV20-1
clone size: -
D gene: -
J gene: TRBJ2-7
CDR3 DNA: TGCAGTGCGACAGGCCCTCTCGGCTACGAGCAGTACTTC
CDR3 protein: CSATGPLGYEQYF

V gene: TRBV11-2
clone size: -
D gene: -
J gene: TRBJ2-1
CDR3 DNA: TGTGCCAGCAGCCCGCGGTTGCGAGGGCGGTCCTACAATGAGCAGTTCTTC
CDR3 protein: CASSPRLRGRSYNEQFF

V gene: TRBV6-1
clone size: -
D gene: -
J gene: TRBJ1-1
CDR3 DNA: TGTGCCAGCAGTGAAATGTACAGAGTGAACACTGAAGCTTTCTTT
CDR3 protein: CASSEMYRVNTEAFF

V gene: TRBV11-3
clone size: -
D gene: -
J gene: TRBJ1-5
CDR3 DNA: TGTGCCAGCAGCTTAGGTGGGGTTCTGTATCAGCCCCAGCATTTT
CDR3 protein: CASSLGGVLYQPQHF

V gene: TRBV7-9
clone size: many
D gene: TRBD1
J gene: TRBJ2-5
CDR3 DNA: TGTGCCAGCAGCTTAGCCGGGACAGGGCAAGAGACCCAGTACTTC
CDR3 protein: CASSLAGTGQETQYF

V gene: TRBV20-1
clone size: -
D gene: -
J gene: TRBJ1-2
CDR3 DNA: TGCAGTGCCTTCCTCATGAGCTATGGCTACACCTTC
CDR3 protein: CSAFLMSYGYTF

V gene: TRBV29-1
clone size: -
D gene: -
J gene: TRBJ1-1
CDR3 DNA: TGCAGCGCCCCGAGTCAGGAGAACACTGAAGCTTTCTTT
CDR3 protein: CSAPSQENTEAFF